This TCR beta chain was documented in a study of human T cells and chemical hapten exposure. MiXCR, run by TCRdb on the RACE reads, gives a single entry per CDR3 protein. In the table there are approximately 60,000 distinct CDR3 sequences, about 10% of which are singletons. Stated time point: patch test 3, about 24 weeks after DPC sensitization. Stated treatment: therapeutic diphenylcyclopropenone sensitization with weekly scalp DPC. This receptor was obtained from a woman in her twenties or thirties with alopecia areata. Some clones in this sample may be carry-over from other donors' samples. Sample: whole blood, taken in connection with sensitization to the hapten diphenylcyclopropenone (DPC).

This CDR3 is CASSRGGDYNLYF. DNA of the CDR3: TGTGCCAGCAGCCGGGGCGGGGACTACAATTTGTATTTT. The J gene is TRBJ2-3, the V gene TRBV7-8; 7 bases are shared with TRBD2. With 5 bases clipped from V and 14 bases from J, the junction kept 13 bases outside the gene matches. The CDR3 length is 13 residues. The germline V gene encodes CDR1 SGHVS and CDR2 FQNEAQ.